A selection of T cell receptor beta chains follows, all from one sample in a study of identical twins. In TCRdb, the 5' RACE reads were re-called with MiXCR into one record per CDR3 protein. The sample carries 450,000 to 500,000 distinct CDR3 sequences, approximately 15% recorded once. This sample also belongs to another study, concerning yellow fever vaccine responses in identical twins.

The sample taken for sequencing was CD4+ T cells sorted from blood. The receptors stem from a woman between 18 and 29 years old in good health. Both conserved end residues are part of each CDR3. The order of the fields is V gene, clone size, D gene, J gene, CDR3 protein, CDR3 DNA. A D gene is named only where the DNA matches it firmly. A clone size is listed for some rows: how often the clone was seen (once, few, many), or a class if it is expanded.

V: TRBV6-2/TRBV6-3; size: few; D: NA; J: TRBJ2-4; CDR3: CASSHTSLAKNIQYF; DNA: TGTGCCAGCAGCCACACTTCCCTAGCCAAAAACATTCAGTACTTC
V: TRBV9; size: few; D: TRBD1; J: TRBJ2-7; CDR3: CASSLRPLGTGGGEQYF; DNA: TGTGCCAGCAGCTTACGACCCTTGGGGACAGGGGGCGGCGAGCAGTACTTC
V: TRBV9; size: many; D: NA; J: TRBJ2-3; CDR3: CASSGAAIDTQYF; DNA: TGTGCCAGCAGCGGAGCTGCCATAGATACGCAGTATTTT
V: TRBV12-3/TRBV12-4; size: many; D: TRBD1; J: TRBJ1-4; CDR3: CASSLTGAQEKLFF; DNA: TGTGCCAGCAGTTTAACAGGGGCTCAAGAAAAACTGTTTTTT
V: TRBV3-1; size: NA; D: NA; J: TRBJ2-5; CDR3: CASSQPCGETQYF; DNA: TGTGCCAGCAGCCAGCCCTGCGGGGAGACCCAGTACTTC
V: TRBV2; size: NA; D: NA; J: TRBJ2-2; CDR3: CASSDQGGNTGELFF; DNA: TGTGCCAGCAGTGATCAGGGGGGTAACACCGGGGAGCTGTTTTTT
V: TRBV19; size: few; D: NA; J: TRBJ2-1; CDR3: CASSIPQGLSYNEQFF; DNA: TGTGCCAGTAGTATCCCGCAGGGATTGTCCTACAATGAGCAGTTCTTC
V: TRBV7-9; size: NA; D: TRBD1; J: TRBJ1-1; CDR3: CASRVDRDYEAFF; DNA: TGTGCCAGCAGAGTAGACAGGGATTATGAAGCTTTCTTT
V: TRBV7-3; size: NA; D: TRBD2; J: TRBJ2-3; CDR3: CASSSPGLEKYF; DNA: TGTGCCAGCAGCTCTCCGGGACTAGAGAAGTATTTT
V: TRBV4-1; size: many; D: TRBD2; J: TRBJ2-5; CDR3: CASSQGGRASRNQETQYF; DNA: TGCGCCAGCAGCCAAGGTGGGAGGGCCAGTAGAAACCAAGAGACCCAGTACTTC
V: TRBV7-2; size: NA; D: NA; J: TRBJ1-4; CDR3: CASSLIGGRHEKLFF; DNA: TGTGCCAGCAGCTTGATTGGGGGTCGACATGAAAAACTGTTTTTT
V: TRBV15; size: few; D: TRBD1; J: TRBJ2-7; CDR3: CATSRELQDRGHEQYF; DNA: TGTGCCACCAGCAGAGAATTGCAGGACAGGGGCCACGAGCAGTACTTC
V: TRBV30; size: NA; D: NA; J: TRBJ1-3; CDR3: CAWTPGNTIYF; DNA: TGTGCCTGGACGCCGGGAAACACCATATATTTT
V: TRBV20-1; size: NA; D: TRBD2; J: TRBJ2-5; CDR3: CSASTSLAGGPGETQYF; DNA: TGCAGTGCTTCCACCTCACTAGCGGGGGGGCCAGGAGAGACCCAGTACTTC
V: TRBV29-1; size: NA; D: TRBD1; J: TRBJ2-7; CDR3: CSVGGTGGNYEQYF; DNA: TGCAGCGTTGGAGGGACAGGGGGAAACTACGAGCAGTACTTC
V: TRBV19; size: NA; D: NA; J: TRBJ2-7; CDR3: CASSISRASYEQYF; DNA: TGTGCCAGTAGTATATCCAGGGCCTCCTACGAGCAGTACTTC
V: TRBV11-2; size: NA; D: NA; J: TRBJ2-3; CDR3: CASSPRGTKHTDTQYF; DNA: TGTGCCAGCAGCCCTAGGGGTACTAAACACACAGATACGCAGTATTTT
V: TRBV24-1; size: NA; D: NA; J: TRBJ2-5; CDR3: CATSPPGIAAEGLKETQYF; DNA: TGTGCCACCAGTCCTCCGGGTATCGCGGCCGAGGGACTGAAAGAGACCCAGTACTTC
V: TRBV6-2/TRBV6-3; size: few; D: TRBD1; J: TRBJ2-6; CDR3: CASSYSTAGGLTKFGANVLTF; DNA: TGTGCCAGCAGTTACTCGACGGCAGGGGGCTTAACGAAGTTCGGGGCCAACGTCCTGACTTTC
V: TRBV4-2; size: NA; D: NA; J: TRBJ2-1; CDR3: CASSQDLRNEQFF; DNA: TGTGCCAGCAGCCAAGATTTGAGAAATGAGCAGTTCTTC
V: TRBV20-1; size: few; D: NA; J: TRBJ2-1; CDR3: CSAPQGPAGLNEQFF; DNA: TGCAGTGCTCCCCAGGGACCTGCGGGATTAAATGAGCAGTTCTTC
V: TRBV19; size: NA; D: TRBD2; J: TRBJ2-1; CDR3: CASTRAGTSGYNEQFF; DNA: TGTGCCAGTACCAGAGCCGGGACTAGCGGCTACAATGAGCAGTTCTTC
V: TRBV4-3; size: few; D: TRBD1; J: TRBJ2-6; CDR3: CASSQDEMGQGAGANVLTF; DNA: TGCGCCAGCAGCCAAGACGAAATGGGACAGGGGGCTGGGGCCAACGTCCTGACTTTC
V: TRBV6-1; size: few; D: TRBD1; J: TRBJ2-5; CDR3: CASSEGQGRSRETQYF; DNA: TGTGCCAGCAGTGAAGGACAGGGTAGGAGTCGGGAGACCCAGTACTTC
V: TRBV28; size: few; D: TRBD1; J: TRBJ2-5; CDR3: CASRTGVPETQYF; DNA: TGTGCCAGCAGGACAGGGGTGCCGGAGACCCAGTACTTC
V: TRBV20-1; size: once; D: TRBD1; J: TRBJ2-7; CDR3: CSARNRDRPEQYF; DNA: TGCAGTGCTAGGAATCGGGACAGGCCCGAGCAGTACTTC
V: TRBV21-1; size: many; D: NA; J: TRBJ2-1; CDR3: CASSKSYYNEQFF; DNA: TGTGCCAGCAGCAAAAGCTATTACAATGAGCAGTTCTTC
V: TRBV2; size: NA; D: NA; J: TRBJ1-5; CDR3: CASSAGVPNQPQHF; DNA: TGTGCCAGCAGTGCCGGGGTCCCCAATCAGCCCCAGCATTTT
V: TRBV7-9; size: NA; D: NA; J: TRBJ2-7; CDR3: CASSTKGRFYEQYF; DNA: TGTGCCAGCAGCACTAAAGGACGGTTCTACGAGCAGTACTTC
V: TRBV10-3; size: few; D: TRBD2; J: TRBJ2-7; CDR3: CAIGAQTSGTYEQYF; DNA: TGTGCCATCGGGGCCCAAACTAGCGGGACCTACGAGCAGTACTTC
V: TRBV6-5; size: few; D: TRBD2; J: TRBJ2-7; CDR3: CASSSPRTSVYEQYF; DNA: TGTGCCAGCAGTTCCCCAAGGACTAGCGTCTACGAGCAGTACTTC
V: TRBV12-3/TRBV12-4; size: few; D: NA; J: TRBJ1-1; CDR3: CAGQQVLNTEAFF; DNA: TGTGCCGGACAGCAGGTCTTAAACACTGAAGCTTTCTTT
V: TRBV28; size: many; D: NA; J: TRBJ2-7; CDR3: CASISGDTYEQYF; DNA: TGTGCCAGCATCTCAGGTGACACCTACGAGCAGTACTTC
V: TRBV3-1; size: NA; D: NA; J: TRBJ2-3; CDR3: CASSQAGSREGDTQYF; DNA: TGTGCCAGCAGCCAAGCAGGCTCCCGGGAAGGAGATACGCAGTATTTT
V: TRBV6-2/TRBV6-3; size: NA; D: TRBD2; J: TRBJ2-5; CDR3: CASSYSLAGGPEETQYF; DNA: TGTGCCAGCAGTTACTCCCTAGCGGGAGGCCCTGAAGAGACCCAGTACTTC
V: TRBV20-1; size: NA; D: TRBD1; J: TRBJ1-2; CDR3: CSARRGQGYGYTF; DNA: TGCAGTGCTAGACGGGGACAGGGGTATGGCTACACCTTC